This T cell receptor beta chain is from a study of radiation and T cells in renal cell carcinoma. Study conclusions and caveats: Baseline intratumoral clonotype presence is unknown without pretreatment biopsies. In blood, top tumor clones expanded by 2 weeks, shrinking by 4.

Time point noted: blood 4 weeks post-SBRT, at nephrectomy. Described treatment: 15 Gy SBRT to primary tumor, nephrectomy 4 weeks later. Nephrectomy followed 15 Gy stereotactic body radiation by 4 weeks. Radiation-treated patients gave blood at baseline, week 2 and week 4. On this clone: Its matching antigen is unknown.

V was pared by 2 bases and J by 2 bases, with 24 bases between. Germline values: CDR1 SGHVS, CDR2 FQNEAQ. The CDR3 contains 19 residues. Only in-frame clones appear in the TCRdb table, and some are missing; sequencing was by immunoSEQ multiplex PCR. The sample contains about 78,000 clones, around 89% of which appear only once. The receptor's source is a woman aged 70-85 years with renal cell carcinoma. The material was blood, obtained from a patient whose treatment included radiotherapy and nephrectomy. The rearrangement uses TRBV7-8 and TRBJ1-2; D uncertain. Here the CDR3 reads CASSLNMRQGVFLNYGYTF. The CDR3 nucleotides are TGTGCCAGCAGCTTAAATATGAGGCAAGGCGTATTCTTGAACTATGGCTACACCTTC. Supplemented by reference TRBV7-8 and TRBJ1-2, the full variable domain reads GAGVSQSPRYKVAKRGQDVALRCDPISGHVSLFWYQQALGQGPEFLTYFQNEAQLDKSGLPSDRFFAERPEGSVSTLKIQRTQQEDSAVYLCASSLNMRQGVFLNYGYTFGSGTRLTVV.